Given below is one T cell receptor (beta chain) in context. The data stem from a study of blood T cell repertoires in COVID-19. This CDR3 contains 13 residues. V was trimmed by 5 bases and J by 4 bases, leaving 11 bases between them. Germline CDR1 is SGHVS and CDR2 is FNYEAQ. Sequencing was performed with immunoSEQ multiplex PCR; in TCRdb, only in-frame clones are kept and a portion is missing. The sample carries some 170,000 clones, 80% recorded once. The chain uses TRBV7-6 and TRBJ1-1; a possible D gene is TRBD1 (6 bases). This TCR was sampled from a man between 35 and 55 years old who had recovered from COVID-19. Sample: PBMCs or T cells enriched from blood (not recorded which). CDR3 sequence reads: CASSGSGATEAFF. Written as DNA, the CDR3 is TGTGCCAGCAGCGGATCAGGGGCCACTGAAGCTTTCTTT.